The rows below give T cell receptor beta chains drawn from one sample of a study of response to subunit inactivated influenza vaccine. TCRdb ran MiXCR on the RT-PCR reads and lists one entry per CDR3 protein. Of approximately 570,000 distinct CDR3 sequences in the sample, about 7.6% are singletons; the top ten hold approximately 13%. Here the sequenced sample was PBMCs from blood, taken roughly 24 months after vaccination. The receptor set was obtained from a man between 50 and 75 years old who received an inactivated influenza vaccine. Both conserved end residues are part of each CDR3. The D gene is left open where the match is weak. The size entry is marked missing in some rows and otherwise reads once, few, many or a size class.

>few|TRBJ2-1|TRBV29-1|TRBD2
TGCAGCGGGAGCGGGAGGCTCTCCTACAATGAGCAGTTCTTC
CSGSGRLSYNEQFF
>few|TRBJ1-5|TRBV28|NA
TGTGCCAGCCGAAAGCGGACGGACAGTAGCAATCAGCCCCAGCATTTT
CASRKRTDSSNQPQHF
>many|TRBJ1-4|TRBV6-5|NA
TGTGCCAGCAGTTACTCCCTGGAGGAAAAACTGTTTTTT
CASSYSLEEKLFF
>NA|TRBJ2-1|TRBV12-3/TRBV12-4|NA
TGTGCCAGCAGTTTAAGTGGGACACAAAGCTCCTACAATGAGCAGTTCTTC
CASSLSGTQSSYNEQFF
>NA|TRBJ1-5|TRBV4-2|NA
TGTGCCAGCAGCCAATCTTACAGGGACAATCAGCCCCAGCATTTT
CASSQSYRDNQPQHF
>many|TRBJ2-7|TRBV7-9|NA
TGTGCCAGCAGCTTTACGGCAGGATCATTATACGAGCAGTACTTC
CASSFTAGSLYEQYF
>NA|TRBJ2-7|TRBV28|TRBD1
TGTGCCAGCCGGACAGGGGATACCTCCTACGAGCAGTACTTC
CASRTGDTSYEQYF
>many|TRBJ2-3|TRBV5-5|NA
TGTGCCAGCAGCTTGGCCCCAGGCACAGATACGCAGTATTTT
CASSLAPGTDTQYF
>few|TRBJ1-1|TRBV7-8|NA
TGTGCCAGCAGCCTGGGGCACAGACGAGTGAACACTGAAGCTTTCTTT
CASSLGHRRVNTEAFF
>NA|TRBJ2-2|TRBV10-2|NA
TGCGCCAGCAGTGAGTTGGGCGGGGGCGCCGGGGAGCTGTTTTTT
CASSELGGGAGELFF
>many|TRBJ2-1|TRBV6-2/TRBV6-3|TRBD1
TGTGCCAGCAGTTACAACAGGGGCATCTACAATGAGCAGTTCTTC
CASSYNRGIYNEQFF
>many|TRBJ2-3|TRBV20-1|NA
TGCAGTGCGAGCCGTCTATTTGGGACCTCTCGCACAGATACGCAGTATTTT
CSASRLFGTSRTDTQYF
>many|TRBJ2-1|TRBV11-3|TRBD2
TGTGCCAGCAGCTATACCGGGACTAGCGGGAGTGATGAGCAGTTCTTC
CASSYTGTSGSDEQFF
>NA|TRBJ1-5|TRBV20-1|NA
TGCAGTGCTAGAGTTCAGGGGCGGCAAGGCAATCAGCCCCAGCATTTT
CSARVQGRQGNQPQHF
>many|TRBJ1-4|TRBV20-1|NA
TGCAGTGCTACAGACTACTCAACTAATGAAAAACTGTTTTTT
CSATDYSTNEKLFF
>NA|TRBJ2-5|TRBV5-1|TRBD1
TGCGCCAGCAGCGCGGCGACAGGGATTCAAGAGACCCAGTACTTC
CASSAATGIQETQYF
>NA|TRBJ2-2|TRBV9|NA
TGTGCCAGCAGCGTTATATCCGGGGAGCTGTTTTTT
CASSVISGELFF
>few|TRBJ2-1|TRBV10-3|TRBD2
TGTGCCATCAGTGCTAGCGGGGGGGCTCCCGATGAGCAGTTCTTC
CAISASGGAPDEQFF
>few|TRBJ2-3|TRBV28|NA
TGTGCCAGCAGTTCTTTACTAGAGAGCACAGATACGCAGTATTTT
CASSSLLESTDTQYF
>many|TRBJ1-1|TRBV27|NA
TGTGCCAGCAGTTTATACAGGAACACTGAAGCTTTCTTT
CASSLYRNTEAFF
>few|TRBJ2-7|TRBV5-1|TRBD2
TGCGCCAGCAGCTTGGTAGCGGGGGACCCCTACGAGCAGTACTTC
CASSLVAGDPYEQYF
>NA|TRBJ2-1|TRBV4-3|TRBD2
TGCGCCAGCAGCCAACGGGGGGTCCTCTACAATGAGCAGTTCTTC
CASSQRGVLYNEQFF
>many|TRBJ2-2|TRBV4-1|NA
TGCGCCAGCAGCCAATCAGGGGAGACCGGGGAGCTGTTTTTT
CASSQSGETGELFF
>NA|TRBJ2-2|TRBV6-1|NA
TGTGCCAGCATCAGGGCAGGGGCAGGGGAGCTGTTTTTT
CASIRAGAGELFF
>NA|TRBJ2-2|TRBV4-1|NA
TGCGCCAGCAGCCAAGGGAAGGGAACCACCGGGGAGCTGTTTTTT
CASSQGKGTTGELFF
>NA|TRBJ2-2|TRBV5-4|NA
TGTGCCAGCAGCTTGGATGCCGGGGCGCACACCGGGGAGCTGTTTTTT
CASSLDAGAHTGELFF
>many|TRBJ1-1|TRBV28|NA
TGTGCCAGCAGTCCAGGGATCAGCGGCACTGAAGCTTTCTTT
CASSPGISGTEAFF
>few|TRBJ2-7|TRBV5-1|TRBD1
TGCGCCAGCAGCCGAGATGGACAGGTTAGAGAAAAGCAGTACTTC
CASSRDGQVREKQYF
>few|TRBJ2-7|TRBV20-1|TRBD2
TGCAGTGCCCATGGGACTAGCGGGAAGTACTTC
CSAHGTSGKYF
>few|TRBJ1-5|TRBV5-1|NA
TGCGCCAGCAGCGCTGGTACAGGGACCCGCGGGGAACCCCAGCATTTT
CASSAGTGTRGEPQHF
>NA|TRBJ2-1|TRBV12-3/TRBV12-4|NA
TGTGCCAGCAGAAGCGCCCTCTCCTACAATGAGCAGTTCTTC
CASRSALSYNEQFF
>NA|TRBJ1-1|TRBV15|NA
TGTGCCACCAGCATTGGACAGATGAACACTGAAGCTTTCTTT
CATSIGQMNTEAFF
>many|TRBJ1-2|TRBV28|NA
TGTGCCAGCACCAAAGGGGGCTATGGCTACACCTTC
CASTKGGYGYTF
>NA|TRBJ2-2|TRBV6-2/TRBV6-3|NA
TGTGCCAGCCGATGGGGGTTCGCGAACACCGGGGAGCCGTTTTTT
CASRWGFANTGEPFF
>NA|TRBJ1-1|TRBV12-3/TRBV12-4|TRBD1
TGTGCCAGCAGTTTAGGCCGGGGGACAGTGAACACTGAAGCTTTCTTT
CASSLGRGTVNTEAFF
>many|TRBJ2-7|TRBV10-3|TRBD1
TGTGCCATCAGTGAGTCTGGGACAGGGGCCTACGAGCAGTACTTC
CAISESGTGAYEQYF
>NA|TRBJ2-7|TRBV4-3|NA
TGCGCCAGCGCCCTTTACCAGGGGCCCTCCTACGAGCAGTACTTC
CASALYQGPSYEQYF
>many|TRBJ2-4|TRBV6-2/TRBV6-3|TRBD1
TGTGCCAGCAGTTATGACAGGGTTGGCATTCAGTACTTC
CASSYDRVGIQYF
>few|TRBJ2-7|TRBV11-2|NA
TGTGCCAGCAGCATCGGGTACTTTAAGGCCTACGAGCAGTACTTC
CASSIGYFKAYEQYF
>few|TRBJ2-1|TRBV28|TRBD2
TGTGCCAGCCGGGGGGACGTAGGGCGCTCCTACAATGAGCAGTTCTTC
CASRGDVGRSYNEQFF
>many|TRBJ1-1|TRBV7-2|NA
TGTGCCAGCAGCTTAGCGGCCGGGACAAGGGGCGCCGCTTTCTTT
CASSLAAGTRGAAFF
>NA|TRBJ1-2|TRBV3-1|TRBD1
TGTGCCAGCAGCCACCGTAACCGGGCAGGGGGAGGCTACACCTTC
CASSHRNRAGGGYTF
>many|TRBJ2-1|TRBV7-9|TRBD2
TGTGCCAGCAGCGAACCGGGACTAGCAAGTGAGCAGTTCTTC
CASSEPGLASEQFF
>few|TRBJ2-7|TRBV7-8|NA
TGTGCCAGCAGCTTATTTCAGTCCGAGCAGTACTTC
CASSLFQSEQYF
>many|TRBJ2-1|TRBV12-3/TRBV12-4|NA
TGTGCCAGCAGTTCCACAGCCTACAATGAGCAGTTCTTC
CASSSTAYNEQFF
>many|TRBJ2-7|TRBV5-1|NA
TGCGCCAGCAGCTTGGACCTCAAATACGAGCAGTACTTC
CASSLDLKYEQYF
>many|TRBJ2-3|TRBV7-2|NA
TGTGCCAGCAGCCTCCAGAGGTCAAGCACAGATACGCAGTATTTT
CASSLQRSSTDTQYF
>NA|TRBJ2-3|TRBV6-2/TRBV6-3|TRBD1
TGTGCCAGCAGTTACCCCCCAGGGGGCGTACATACGCAGTATTTT
CASSYPPGGVHTQYF
>NA|TRBJ2-5|TRBV5-4|NA
TGTGCCAGCAGCTTGGGGGACTTTAGCGGCCAAGAGACCCAGTACTTC
CASSLGDFSGQETQYF
>NA|TRBJ2-3|TRBV6-5|TRBD1
TGTGCCAGCAGTAACAAACAGGGGGACGGCACAGATACGCAGTATTTT
CASSNKQGDGTDTQYF
>NA|TRBJ2-2|TRBV10-3|TRBD2
TGTGCCATCAGTGATCGCGGGAGAGGAATGGAAAACACCGGGGAGCTGTTTTTT
CAISDRGRGMENTGELFF
>NA|TRBJ2-5|TRBV7-2|TRBD2
TGTGCCAGCAGCTCAGCGAGCGGGGGCAGGTACTTC
CASSSASGGRYF
>many|TRBJ2-2|TRBV12-3/TRBV12-4|NA
TGTGCCAGCAGTTTAACAGCCGGGGAGCTGTTTTTT
CASSLTAGELFF
>many|TRBJ2-1|TRBV28|NA
TGTGCCAGCACCATGGGGACACTTTACAATGAGCAGTTCTTC
CASTMGTLYNEQFF